Below, 23 T cell receptor beta chains from the same sample are listed, as sequenced in a study of beta chain features in type 1 diabetes. All of the isolated RNA was reverse transcribed, so expressed TCRB transcripts were sequenced. Profiling relied on immunoSEQ multiplex PCR, and the TCRdb table lists in-frame clones only, not all of them. The sample holds around 180,000 clones; 13% are singletons and the top ten take 0.6% to 0.8%. Input material: central memory CD4+ T cells from blood. The receptors were gathered from a young woman in good health.

This clone has a handful of counts. This sequence joins TRBV29-1 and TRBJ1-1; D is uncertain. CDR3 size: 12 residues. V was clipped by 3 bases and J by 4 bases, with 9 bases between them. Germline assignment: CDR1 SQVTM and CDR2 ANQGSEA. Written as DNA, the CDR3 is TGCAGCGTTGACACCCGGGGCACTGAAGCTTTCTTT. Translated, it gives CSVDTRGTEAFF.

V gene TRBV15 combines with J gene TRBJ2-1; 9 bases map to TRBD2. CDR3 size: 19 residues. Trimming cost V 3 bases and J 1 base; bases outside gene matches: 13. Germline V gene data show CDR1 as LNHNV and CDR2 as YYDKDF (reference sequence). CDR3 loop: CATSSRAGGPSGSYNEQFF. For the CDR3, the DNA is TGTGCCACCAGCAGTCGGGCGGGAGGGCCCTCCGGATCCTACAATGAGCAGTTCTTC.

The chain has TRBV7-2 and TRBJ2-5; 7 bases match TRBD1. The CDR3 sequence is 15 residues long. V was clipped by 4 bases and J by 2 bases; unmatched bases: 7. CDR1 and CDR2 from the germline V gene are SGHTA and FQGNSA. In DNA, the CDR3 is TGTGCCAGCAGCTCTCCGGGACAGTTACAAGAGACCCAGTACTTC. Translation: CASSSPGQLQETQYF.

This chain uses TRBV6-6 with TRBJ1-4; tentatively, D is TRBD1 (5 bases). Germline V gene lookup returns CDR1 MNHNY and CDR2 SVGAGI (reference sequence). This CDR3 spans 13 amino acids. The V gene lost 9 bases and the J gene lost 0 bases, with 8 bases spanning the gap. CDR3 in amino acids: CASDSTTNEKLFF. The CDR3 bases are TGTGCCAGTGACAGCACAACTAATGAAAAACTGTTTTTT.

V gene TRBV5-1 combines with J gene TRBJ2-1, with TRBD2 matching 12 bases. V lost 7 bases, J lost 4 bases, and 12 bases stayed unmatched. The CDR3 consists of 17 residues. CDR1 is SGHRS, CDR2 YFSETQ, per germline. The chain's CDR3 is CASSIEPTSGGYNEQFF. DNA of the CDR3: TGCGCCAGCTCCATCGAACCGACTAGCGGGGGTTACAATGAGCAGTTCTTC.

The chain has TRBV28 and TRBJ1-5; D gene ambiguous. CDR1 and CDR2 from the germline V gene are MDHEN and SYDVKM. The CDR3 loop spans 14 amino acids. Trimming took off 3 bases at V and 0 bases at J, with 6 bases between the two ends. The CDR3 nucleotides are TGTGCCAGCAGTTTCCGGTATAGCAATCAGCCCCAGCATTTT. Protein product: CASSFRYSNQPQHF.

The table lists this clone with a few counts. This chain uses TRBV28 with TRBJ2-4; the D gene is possibly TRBD2 (5 bases). V was trimmed by 3 bases and J by 0 bases, leaving 9 bases between them. The CDR3 totals 15 residues. Looked up from germline, CDR1 is MDHEN and CDR2 is SYDVKM. The CDR3 region is CASSFPGIAKNIQYF. The CDR3 region has the DNA TGTGCCAGCAGTTTTCCGGGGATAGCCAAAAACATTCAGTACTTC.

This clone occurred a few times. This sequence joins TRBV7-2 and TRBJ2-2; TRBD1 matches at 8 bases. The J segment lost 7 bases and the V segment lost 5 bases, leaving 6 bases of the junction unmatched. Germline V gives CDR1 SGHTA, CDR2 FQGNSA. CDR3 length: 14 residues. Here the CDR3 DNA reads TGTGCCAGCAGCACGAAGGGACAGGTCGGGGAGCTGTTTTTT. Translation: CASSTKGQVGELFF.

This clone has more than one count but fewer than ten. This rearrangement joins TRBV27 to TRBJ2-5; D remains ambiguous. Germline loops: CDR1 MNHEY, CDR2 SMNVEV (reference sequence). The CDR3 length is 15 residues. The ends were cut back, 2 bases at V and 5 bases at J, with 15 bases in the middle. The DNA of the CDR3 is TGTGCCAGCAGTTTACGGCTGGCCGACTGGGAGACCCAGTACTTC. This encodes CASSLRLADWETQYF.

V gene TRBV5-6 combines with J gene TRBJ2-5; D gene unclear. Trimming took off 2 bases at V and 1 base at J, with 6 bases between the two ends. Germline lookup yields CDR1 SGHDT and CDR2 YYEEEE. This CDR3 has 13 residues. CDR3 sequence: CASSFGFQETQYF. The DNA of the CDR3 is TGTGCCAGCAGCTTTGGCTTCCAAGAGACCCAGTACTTC.

The genes are TRBV7-9 and TRBJ2-7; perhaps TRBD1 as D (6 bases). There are 14 residues in the CDR3. Deletions cut 1 base from V and 2 bases from J, with 9 bases between. Germline CDR1 is SEHNR and CDR2 is FQNEAQ (reference sequence). The CDR3 DNA follows: TGTGCCAGCAGCTTAGGACAGGCGGCCTACGAGCAGTACTTC. This translates into CASSLGQAAYEQYF.

The DNA for the CDR3 is TGTGCCAGTCAGACTAGCGGGGGCACAGATACGCAGTATTTT. As protein: CASQTSGGTDTQYF. The genes are TRBV7-2 and TRBJ2-3, with 11 bases identical to TRBD2. V dropped 9 bases and J dropped 1; count of bases not matched to a gene: 3. Germline CDR1 is SGHTA and CDR2 is FQGNSA. The CDR3 extends over 14 amino acids.

This clone came up a few times. V is TRBV28 and J is TRBJ2-1; tentatively, D is TRBD1 (6 bases). V was clipped by 5 bases and J by 9 bases, with 20 bases between them. In germline, CDR1 is MDHEN, CDR2 SYDVKM. CDR3 length: 15 amino acids. CDR3 loop: CASSRTGTGSSEQFF. The CDR3 DNA reads TGTGCCAGCAGTCGAACAGGGACCGGAAGCAGTGAGCAGTTCTTC. The full variable domain, with the rest looked up from reference TRBV28 and TRBJ2-1, is DVKVTQSSRYLVKRTGEKVFLECVQDMDHENMFWYRQDPGLGLRLIYFSYDVKMKEKGDIPEGYSVSREKKERFSLILESASTNQTSMYLCASSRTGTGSSEQFFGPGTRLTVL.

This clone was seen a handful of times. The chain is built from TRBV5-6 and TRBJ2-2; 8 bases are a match to TRBD1. In germline, CDR1 is SGHDT, CDR2 YYEEEE. This CDR3 is 15 amino acids long. J was trimmed by 7 bases and V by 3 bases; bases with no gene match: 8. In nucleotides, the CDR3 is TGTGCCAGCAGCTCCACAGGGGGAACTAACGGGGAGCTGTTTTTT. Translated: CASSSTGGTNGELFF.

This clone was observed a few times. The gene calls are TRBV19 and TRBJ1-1, with TRBD1 as a possible D gene (6 bases). This CDR3 has 13 amino acids. Germline V gene sequence: CDR1 LNHDA, CDR2 SQIVND (reference sequence). V was cut by 3 bases and J by 7 bases, with 12 bases left in between. The CDR3 DNA is TGTGCCAGTAGTATCCAGGGGTTGGGTGAAGCTTTCTTT. Translating it yields CASSIQGLGEAFF.

The chain employs TRBV11-2 and TRBJ2-1; D might be TRBD2 (6 bases). This CDR3 contains 14 residues. CDR1 and CDR2 (germline): SGHAT, FQNNGV. Trimming removed 8 bases at V and 0 bases at J, with 11 bases between. The DNA of the CDR3 is TGTGCCAGCGGCCGGGAGACCTCCTACAATGAGCAGTTCTTC. It yields the protein CASGRETSYNEQFF.

V gene TRBV7-9 combines with J gene TRBJ2-7; possible D gene TRBD1, 5 bases. Trimming pared 5 bases from V and 2 bases from J, leaving 13 bases between. Germline V CDR1 and CDR2: SEHNR, FQNEAQ (reference sequence). The CDR3 has 14 residues. In DNA, the CDR3 is TGTGCCAGCAGCCCTAGTACAGGTCCCTACGAGCAGTACTTC. Encoded protein: CASSPSTGPYEQYF.

The V gene is TRBV30, the J gene TRBJ1-3; D unresolved. The ends were cut back, 5 bases at V and 0 bases at J, with 8 bases in the middle. The CDR3 has 13 residues. Germline V CDR1 and CDR2: GTSNPN, SVGIG (reference sequence). The CDR3 here is CAWVRFSGNTIYF. The CDR3 nucleotides read TGTGCCTGGGTCAGGTTCTCTGGAAACACCATATATTTT.

The V gene is TRBV7-2, the J gene TRBJ2-5; 10 bases map to TRBD2. The V gene end was trimmed by 1 base and the J gene end by 2 bases; junction bases not matched to a gene: 4. Germline assignment: CDR1 SGHTA and CDR2 FQGNSA. The CDR3 runs to 16 residues. CDR3 DNA sequence: TGTGCCAGCAGCTTAGGTATACTAGCGGGGCAAGAGACCCAGTACTTC. It encodes CASSLGILAGQETQYF.

As for this clone: A read error may account for a junction end that differs from germline. V is TRBV7-7 and J is TRBJ2-7; TRBD1 might be the D (5 bases). Germline CDR1 reads SSHAT; CDR2 reads FNYEAQ (reference sequence). CDR3 length equals 15 residues. The CDR3 region is CASSLGLGQGYEQYF. CDR3 bases: TGTGCTAGCAGCTTAGGGCTGGGGCAGGGATACGAGCAGTACTTC. Complete variable domain (other parts from reference TRBV7-7 and TRBJ2-7): GAGVSQSPRYKVTKRGQDVTLRCDPISSHATLYWYQQALGQGPEFLTYFNYEAQPDKSGLPSDRFSAERPEGSISTLTIQRTEQRDSAMYRCASSLGLGQGYEQYFGPGTRLTVT.

A few counts support this clone. The CDR3 loop reads CASRPSGRSTDTQYF. The CDR3 DNA sequence: TGTGCCAGCAGGCCTAGCGGGAGAAGCACAGATACGCAGTATTTT. The genes are TRBV5-4 and TRBJ2-3; 10 nucleotides align to TRBD2. Per the germline V gene, CDR1 is SGHNT and CDR2 is YYREEE (reference sequence). V dropped 5 bases and J dropped 0; count of bases not matched to a gene: 3. The CDR3 is 15 amino acids.

There are a few counts of this clone. V gene TRBV5-1 combines with J gene TRBJ2-2; D is possibly TRBD1 (6 bases). Trimming cost V 3 bases and J 4 bases, with 13 bases left between them. The CDR3 has 15 amino acids. Germline CDR1 and CDR2: SGHRS and YFSETQ. The CDR3 region is CASSSQGWGTGELFF. CDR3 bases: TGCGCCAGCAGCTCACAGGGCTGGGGCACCGGGGAGCTGTTTTTT.

The V and J genes are TRBV6-6 and TRBJ1-5; D gene unclear. The CDR3 extends over 13 amino acids. V lost 6 bases, J lost 4 bases, and 10 bases lay in between. Germline CDR1 is MNHNY and CDR2 is SVGAGI (reference sequence). The CDR3 bases are TGTGCCAGCAGCTCCTCTCCTAATCAGCCCCAGCATTTT. Translating it yields CASSSSPNQPQHF.